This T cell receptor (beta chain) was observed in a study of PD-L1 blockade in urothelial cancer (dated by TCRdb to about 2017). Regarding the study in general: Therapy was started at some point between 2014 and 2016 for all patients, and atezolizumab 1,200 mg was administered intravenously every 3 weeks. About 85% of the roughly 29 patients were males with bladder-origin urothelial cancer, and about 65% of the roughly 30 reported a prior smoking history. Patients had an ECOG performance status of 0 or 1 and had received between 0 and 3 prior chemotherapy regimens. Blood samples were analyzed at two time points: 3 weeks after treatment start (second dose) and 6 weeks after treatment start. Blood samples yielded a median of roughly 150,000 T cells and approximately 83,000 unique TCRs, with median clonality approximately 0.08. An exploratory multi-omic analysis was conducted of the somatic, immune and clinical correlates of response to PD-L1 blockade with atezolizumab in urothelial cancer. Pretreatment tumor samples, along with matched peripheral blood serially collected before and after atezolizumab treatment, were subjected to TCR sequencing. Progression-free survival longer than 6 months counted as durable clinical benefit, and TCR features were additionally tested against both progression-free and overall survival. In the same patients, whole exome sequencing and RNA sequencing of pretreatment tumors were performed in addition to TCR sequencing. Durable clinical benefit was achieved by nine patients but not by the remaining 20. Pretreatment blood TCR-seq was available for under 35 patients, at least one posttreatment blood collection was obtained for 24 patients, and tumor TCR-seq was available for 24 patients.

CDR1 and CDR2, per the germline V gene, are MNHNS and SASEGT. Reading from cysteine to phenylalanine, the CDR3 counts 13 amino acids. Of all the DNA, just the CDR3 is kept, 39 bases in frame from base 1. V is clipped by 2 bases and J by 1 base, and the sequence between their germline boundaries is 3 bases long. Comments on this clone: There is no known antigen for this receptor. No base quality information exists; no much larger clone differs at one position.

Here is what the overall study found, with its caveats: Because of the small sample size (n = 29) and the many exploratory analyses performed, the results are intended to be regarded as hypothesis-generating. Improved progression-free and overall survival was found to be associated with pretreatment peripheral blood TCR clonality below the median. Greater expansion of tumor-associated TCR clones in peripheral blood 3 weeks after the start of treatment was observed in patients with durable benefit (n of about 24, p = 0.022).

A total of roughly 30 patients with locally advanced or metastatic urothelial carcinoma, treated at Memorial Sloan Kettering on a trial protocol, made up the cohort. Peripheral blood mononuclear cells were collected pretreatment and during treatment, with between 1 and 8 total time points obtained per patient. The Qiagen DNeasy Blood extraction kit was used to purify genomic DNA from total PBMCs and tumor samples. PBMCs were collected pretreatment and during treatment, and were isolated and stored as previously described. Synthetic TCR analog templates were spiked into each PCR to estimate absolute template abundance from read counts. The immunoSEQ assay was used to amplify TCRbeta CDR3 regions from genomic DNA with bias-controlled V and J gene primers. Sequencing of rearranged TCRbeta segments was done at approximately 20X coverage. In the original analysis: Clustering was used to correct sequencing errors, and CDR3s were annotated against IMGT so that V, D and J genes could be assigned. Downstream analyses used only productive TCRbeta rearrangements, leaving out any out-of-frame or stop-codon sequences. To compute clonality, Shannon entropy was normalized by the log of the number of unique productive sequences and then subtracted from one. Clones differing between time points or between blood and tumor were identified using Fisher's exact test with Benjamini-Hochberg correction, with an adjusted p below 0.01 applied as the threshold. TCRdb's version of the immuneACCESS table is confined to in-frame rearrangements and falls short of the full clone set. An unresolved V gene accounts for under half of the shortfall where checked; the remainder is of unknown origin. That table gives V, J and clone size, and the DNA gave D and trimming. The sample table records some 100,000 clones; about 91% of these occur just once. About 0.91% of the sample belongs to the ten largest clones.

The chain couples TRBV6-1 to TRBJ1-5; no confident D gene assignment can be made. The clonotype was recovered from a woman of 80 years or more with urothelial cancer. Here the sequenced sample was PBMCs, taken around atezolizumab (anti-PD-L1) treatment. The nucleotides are TGTGCCAGCAGTGAACGGAGCAATCAGCCCCAGCATTTT. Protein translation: CASSERSNQPQHF.